The present entry profiles one TCR beta chain with its context. Profiling relied on immunoSEQ multiplex PCR, and the TCRdb table lists in-frame clones only, not all of them. This sample has around 4,800 clones, with about 80% found just once. This sample is part of a study of immune cell composition in non-small cell lung cancer. The CDR3 has 17 amino acids. V lost 1 base, J lost 5 bases, and 11 bases stayed unmatched. The germline CDR1 and CDR2 sequences are SGHVS and FNYEAQ. V is TRBV7-6 and J is TRBJ2-5, with 9 bases fitting TRBD1. The receptor's source is a human donor with non-small cell lung cancer. Sequencing input: lung tumor tissue. CDR3 loop: CASSLEAPGQGEETQYF. Here the CDR3 DNA reads TGTGCCAGCAGCTTAGAGGCCCCGGGACAGGGAGAGGAGACCCAGTACTTC.